The clone carrying this TCR beta chain showed up many times. J lost 6 bases, V lost 0 bases, and 5 bases had no gene match. The CDR3 contains 14 residues. Germline V CDR1 and CDR2: DFQATT, SNEGSKA (reference sequence). TCRdb passed the 5' RACE reads through MiXCR, listing each CDR3 protein once. Of about 100,000 distinct CDR3 sequences in the sample, under 6.5% were seen once. The record originates from a study of identical twins. This clonotype was obtained from a woman in her fifties or sixties in good health. This chain joins TRBV20-1 and TRBJ2-1, with 7 bases fitting TRBD1. Sequenced: memory T cells sorted from blood. CDR3 sequence (DNA): TGCAGTGCTAGAGATACAGGGGCGTCCAATGAGCAGTTCTTC. It is translated as CSARDTGASNEQFF.